This T cell receptor beta chain was profiled in a study of cytomegalovirus exposure and HLA in healthy donors. About the study: In a previous analysis, around 120 million unique TCR beta sequences were found from 170 million or so T cells.

13 Jbeta primers and 60 Vbeta primers were used for the PCR. Repertoires were generated with immunoSEQ multiplex PCR, while TCRdb's copy carries only in-frame clones and drops some. The sample holds about 140,000 clones; roughly 80% are singletons and the top ten take 2.5%. V gave up 4 bases and J gave up 6 bases; unmatched junction bases: 13. From germline, CDR1 is SGHNT and CDR2 YYREEE (reference sequence). The CDR3 is 16 amino acids. The sequenced material came from PBMCs. The chain links TRBV5-4 to TRBJ2-1; TRBD2 matches at 7 bases. This TCR was recovered from a boy aged 2 to 10 in good health and CMV-seronegative. For the CDR3, the DNA is TGTGCCAGCAGCAATCCTTGGAGCGGGATAGGCAATGAGCAGTTCTTC. Its protein is CASSNPWSGIGNEQFF.